This TCR beta chain was identified in a study of blood T cell repertoires in COVID-19. Generated by immunoSEQ multiplex PCR, the TCRdb table keeps only in-frame clones and is missing some. The table has roughly 190,000 clones, more than 65% seen once. V was pared by 3 bases and J by 8 bases, with 8 bases of the junction left unmatched. Germline-derived CDR1 and CDR2 are KGHDR and SFDVKD. The CDR3 has 15 amino acids. Participants were aged roughly 18 to 90 years, lived in 20 to 25 US areas, and enrolled virtually. Sequencing input: PBMCs or T cells enriched from blood (not recorded which). The V call is TRBV24-1, the J call TRBJ1-4; 7 positions agree with TRBD1. The TCR comes from a woman aged 45-59 years with acute COVID-19. This CDR3 is CATSDPRTGGEKLFF. DNA for the CDR3: TGTGCCACCAGTGATCCCCGGACAGGAGGGGAAAAACTGTTTTTT.